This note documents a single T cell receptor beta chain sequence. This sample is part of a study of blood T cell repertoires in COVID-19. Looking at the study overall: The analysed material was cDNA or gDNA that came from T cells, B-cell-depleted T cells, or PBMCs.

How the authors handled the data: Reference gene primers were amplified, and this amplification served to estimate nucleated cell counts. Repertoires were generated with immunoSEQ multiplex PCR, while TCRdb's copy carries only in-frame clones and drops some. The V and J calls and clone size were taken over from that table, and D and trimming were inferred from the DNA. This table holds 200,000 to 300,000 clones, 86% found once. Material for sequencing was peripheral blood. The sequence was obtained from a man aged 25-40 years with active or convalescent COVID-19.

CDR3 in DNA: TGTGCCAGCAGACCAGTGATGTTGGCAACAAACGATGAGCAGTTCTTC. This sequence encodes CASRPVMLATNDEQFF. This sequence joins TRBV27 and TRBJ2-1; no firm D call. This CDR3 contains 16 residues. Germline V gives CDR1 MNHEY, CDR2 SMNVEV (reference sequence). V shed 6 bases and J shed 8 bases, with 23 bases lying between them.